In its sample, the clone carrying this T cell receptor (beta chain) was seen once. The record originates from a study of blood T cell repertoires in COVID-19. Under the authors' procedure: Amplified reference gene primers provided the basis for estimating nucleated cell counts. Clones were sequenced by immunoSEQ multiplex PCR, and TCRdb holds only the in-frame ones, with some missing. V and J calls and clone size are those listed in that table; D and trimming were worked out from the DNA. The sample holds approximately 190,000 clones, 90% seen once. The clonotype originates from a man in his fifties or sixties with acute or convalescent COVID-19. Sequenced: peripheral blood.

The CDR3 is CASSLQGQEKLFF. In nucleotides, the CDR3 is TGTGCCAGCAGTCTTCAGGGGCAAGAAAAACTGTTTTTT. The V call is TRBV12-3 or TRBV12-4, the J call TRBJ1-4, with D tentatively TRBD1 (6 bases). The CDR3 totals 13 residues. V lost 5 bases and J lost 8, with 12 bases in between.